This TCR beta chain was captured by sequencing in a study of blood T cell repertoires in COVID-19. About the research overall: The origin of the acute and convalescent COVID-19 samples was the United States, Italy and Spain.

Cohort allocation depended upon clinical history that participants reported. Study processing details: Amplification with reference gene primers provided the estimates of nucleated cell counts. Profiled with immunoSEQ multiplex PCR; TCRdb holds only in-frame clones, not every one. For V, J and clone size, that table is used; D and trimming come from the DNA. The repertoire consists of 160,000 or so clones, with roughly 84% occurring once and the leading ten covering 0.95% to 1.5%. The CDR3 sequence is 17 residues long. Germline assignment: CDR1 LGHNT and CDR2 FRNRAP. Deletions cut 7 bases from V and 6 bases from J, with 24 bases between.

The chain carries TRBV12-5 and TRBJ2-2; D is possibly TRBD2 (7 bases). The TCR sequence derives from a human donor with acute COVID-19. The donor label of this sample is uncertain. The sequencing sample was made of PBMCs or T cells enriched from blood (not recorded which). As DNA, the CDR3 is TGTGCTAGTGCCACTTTGGGGGGGCGACCTCCGGCCGGGGAGCTGTTTTTT. Encoded protein: CASATLGGRPPAGELFF. Looking up the rest from reference TRBV12-5 and TRBJ2-2 gives the full variable domain: DARVTQTPRHKVTEMGQEVTMRCQPILGHNTVFWYRQTMMQGLELLAYFRNRAPLDDSGMPKDRFSAEMPDATLATLKIQPSEPRDSAVYFCASATLGGRPPAGELFFGEGSRLTVL.